The subject of this entry is one T cell receptor (beta chain). Its antigen is undetermined. This sample was included in a study of response to subunit inactivated influenza vaccine. Study observations and caveats: The authors proposed limited new T cell recruitment per seasonal influenza vaccination.

Trimming at V came to 2 bases and at J to 7 bases, leaving 9 bases not matched to a gene. The CDR3 extends over 15 amino acids. Germline values: CDR1 MNHEY, CDR2 SVGEGT. TCRdb re-derived calls from the RT-PCR reads in MiXCR, one entry per CDR3 protein. Among about 830,000 distinct CDR3 sequences listed, approximately 17% were seen once. The clonotype was recovered from a man aged 45-60 years who received an inactivated influenza vaccine. Sequenced material: PBMCs from blood, taken more than 4 days after vaccination. V and J are TRBV6-2 or TRBV6-3 and TRBJ2-7; 9 bases are shared with TRBD2. The CDR3 nucleotides are TGTGCCAGCAGTTACGGTAGCGGGAGATCATGGGAGCAGTACTTC. As protein: CASSYGSGRSWEQYF.